Listed here is a single T cell receptor (beta chain). No antigen is known for it. This sample stems from a study of shared clonotypes between healthy human individuals. Germline V lookup: CDR1 SGHVS, CDR2 FQNEAQ. The CDR3 is made up of 15 amino acids. V was shortened by 3 bases and J by 3 bases, with 12 bases between the two germline ends. Findings and caveats of the study: The generation probabilities recorded for non-shared clonotypes fell below those of clonotypes shared by all four donors. At large depth, rarefaction still showed sorted-subset sequencing to be incomplete.

Authors' methods: Junction-only sequences produced by ImmunoSEQ had no quality scores, so filtering differed. Profiled with immunoSEQ multiplex PCR; TCRdb holds only in-frame clones, not every one. D and trimming were read from the DNA, whereas the V and J calls and clone size are those reported in that table. This sample has under 2,000,000 clones, with approximately 94% found just once. Naive CD8 cells comprised CD45RO-negative, CCR7-positively selected cells, excluding terminally differentiated effector memory CD45RA+ cells. The source is a young man in good health. The rearrangement uses TRBV7-8 and TRBJ1-5; possible D gene TRBD1, 6 bases. Sequenced input: naive CD8+ T cells sorted from blood. CDR3 sequence: CASSLLGQLNQPQHF. CDR3 DNA sequence: TGTGCCAGCAGCTTGCTGGGACAACTCAATCAGCCCCAGCATTTT.